This entry lists 30 T cell receptor beta chains sequenced from one sample in a study of monozygotic twins with inflammatory bowel disease. TCRdb reanalyzed the 5' RACE reads, giving one entry per CDR3 protein sequence and no DNA. The sample table includes 330,000 or so distinct CDR3 sequences. The sample taken for sequencing was blood. These receptors originate from a human donor with ulcerative colitis or Crohn's disease, or a healthy co-twin of an affected twin (not recorded which).

The V gene is TRBV10-1, the J gene TRBJ2-1; TCRdb's assignment of TRBD2 cannot be checked, as there is no DNA. The CDR3 is 12 residues long. Germline CDR1 is WNHNN and CDR2 is SYGVQD (reference sequence). The CDR3: CASMGRNNEQLF.

This CDR3 reads CASSTYPGTGRNTIYF. The gene calls are TRBV27 and TRBJ1-3; lacking DNA, the TRBD1 call made by TCRdb goes unchecked. Germline loops: CDR1 MNHEY, CDR2 SMNVEV (reference sequence). The CDR3 spans 16 residues.

The chain combines TRBV7-9 with TRBJ2-5; TCRdb's D gene call, TRBD1, goes unchecked for lack of DNA. The germline V gene encodes CDR1 SEHNR and CDR2 FQNEAQ (reference sequence). The CDR3 sequence is 15 residues long. The CDR3 here is CASSLGTRQQETQYF.

The chain combines TRBV6-2 or TRBV6-3 with TRBJ2-3; the TCRdb call, TRBD2, lacks DNA for checking. The CDR3 extends over 18 amino acids. Germline CDR1 reads MNHEY; CDR2 reads SVGEGT. Here the CDR3 reads CASSYRGAGGGSTDTQYF.

This chain links TRBV5-1 with TRBJ1-5; absent DNA, TCRdb's TRBD1 call cannot be checked. The CDR3 has 12 residues. Germline V gene data show CDR1 as SGHRS and CDR2 as YFSETQ. The CDR3 loop reads CASSLSGEPQHF.

The V gene is TRBV19, the J gene TRBJ2-2; TCRdb's D gene call, TRBD1, goes unchecked for lack of DNA. Germline V gene sequence: CDR1 LNHDA, CDR2 SQIVND (reference sequence). This CDR3 has 14 amino acids. CDR3 protein: CATQTQGDTGELFF.

The chain links TRBV28 to TRBJ2-3; the TRBD1 assignment by TCRdb is unverifiable without DNA. Germline V gene lookup returns CDR1 MDHEN and CDR2 SYDVKM. The CDR3 runs to 16 residues. CDR3 in amino acids: CASTIRQGALTDTQYF.

The chain couples TRBV6-2 or TRBV6-3 to TRBJ2-2; TCRdb lists TRBD1, though no DNA is available to test this call. This CDR3 has 14 amino acids. Germline CDR1 reads MNHEY; CDR2 reads SVGEGT. The CDR3: CASRRGANTGELFF.

This chain joins TRBV5-1 and TRBJ1-4. Germline lookup yields CDR1 SGHRS and CDR2 YFSETQ. The CDR3 runs to 17 residues. This CDR3 is CASSPREGQGLNEKLFF.

The chain is built from TRBV5-1 and TRBJ1-4; the D call from TCRdb, TRBD1, cannot be confirmed without DNA. The CDR3 loop spans 15 amino acids. The germline CDR1 and CDR2 sequences are SGHRS and YFSETQ. The chain's CDR3 is CASSLNGGTSEKLFF. The whole variable domain, remainder taken from reference TRBV5-1 and TRBJ1-4, is KAGVTQTPRYLIKTRGQQVTLSCSPISGHRSVSWYQQTPGQGLQFLFEYFSETQRNKGNFPGRFSGRQFSNSRSEMNVSTLELGDSALYLCASSLNGGTSEKLFFGSGTQLSVL.

This chain links TRBV4-1 with TRBJ2-5. Germline CDR1 reads MGHRA; CDR2 reads YSYEKL. This CDR3 has 16 residues. The CDR3 sequence is CASSPAASNGRETQYF.

V is TRBV4-1 and J is TRBJ2-1. Germline V gene lookup returns CDR1 MGHRA and CDR2 YSYEKL. The CDR3 totals 12 residues. The CDR3 region is CASSQSFDEQFF.

The chain employs TRBV7-9 and TRBJ1-2. The length of the CDR3 is 14 residues. Germline V gene data show CDR1 as SEHNR and CDR2 as FQNEAQ (reference sequence). The CDR3: CASSHTPWGYGYTF.

V usage is TRBV5-1 and J usage is TRBJ2-7; absent DNA, TCRdb's TRBD1 call cannot be checked. Germline CDR1 reads SGHRS; CDR2 reads YFSETQ. This CDR3 contains 13 residues. The CDR3 loop reads CASSSGQVYEQYF.

The V and J genes are TRBV20-1 and TRBJ2-2; TCRdb's D call, TRBD1, is unchecked because there is no DNA. The CDR3 sequence is 16 residues long. Germline loops: CDR1 DFQATT, CDR2 SNEGSKA (reference sequence). CDR3 sequence: CSARDLVRGHDGELFF.

V gene TRBV7-2 combines with J gene TRBJ1-4; the TCRdb D gene call, TRBD1, has no DNA to confirm it. Germline values: CDR1 SGHTA, CDR2 FQGNSA. The CDR3 consists of 15 residues. The CDR3 sequence: CASRKTTGGHEKLFF.

The rearrangement links TRBV20-1 to TRBJ2-1. Per the germline V gene, CDR1 is DFQATT and CDR2 is SNEGSKA (reference sequence). The CDR3 sequence is 11 residues long. CDR3 sequence reads: CSARGTDEQFF.

V and J are TRBV12-3 or TRBV12-4 and TRBJ2-7; the TCRdb D gene call, TRBD2, has no DNA to confirm it. The CDR3 consists of 16 residues. The CDR3 loop is CASSPDQAGGPKEQYF.

The V call is TRBV18, the J call TRBJ1-1; the D gene TCRdb calls, TRBD1, cannot be checked with no DNA. The germline CDR1 and CDR2 sequences are KGHSH and LQKENI. The CDR3 is 14 residues long. CDR3 protein: CASSLGQGGPEAFF.

The rearrangement joins TRBV15 to TRBJ2-2. The CDR3 spans 15 residues. CDR1 and CDR2 from the germline V gene are LNHNV and YYDKDF (reference sequence). CDR3 loop: CATSRGRQFSGELFF.

The V and J genes are TRBV7-9 and TRBJ2-3; lacking DNA, the TRBD1 call made by TCRdb goes unchecked. CDR1 and CDR2 (germline): SEHNR, FQNEAQ (reference sequence). The CDR3 totals 15 residues. The CDR3 loop reads CASNRGWQETDTQYF.

The CDR3 sequence: CASSEGRGETQYF. The J gene is TRBJ2-5, the V gene TRBV2; with no DNA, the TCRdb D assignment of TRBD1 cannot be verified. The CDR3 has 13 residues. Germline V CDR1 and CDR2: SNHLY, FYNNEI. Full variable domain (outside the CDR3, taken from reference TRBV2 and TRBJ2-5): EPEVTQTPSHQVTQMGQEVILRCVPISNHLYFYWYRQILGQKVEFLVSFYNNEISEKSEIFDDQFSVERPDGSNFTLKIRSTKLEDSAMYFCASSEGRGETQYFGPGTRLLVL.

This chain connects TRBV5-6 to TRBJ1-5; TCRdb's D call, TRBD1, is unchecked because there is no DNA. CDR3 size: 14 residues. The germline CDR1 and CDR2 sequences are SGHDT and YYEEEE. CDR3 residues: CASSLLGANQPQHF.

The chain joins TRBV28 to TRBJ2-1. Germline CDR1 is MDHEN and CDR2 is SYDVKM. This CDR3 comprises 15 residues. The CDR3 here is CASLSRSDSYNEQFF. The entire variable domain, with the rest obtained from reference TRBV28 and TRBJ2-1, is as follows: DVKVTQSSRYLVKRTGEKVFLECVQDMDHENMFWYRQDPGLGLRLIYFSYDVKMKEKGDIPEGYSVSREKKERFSLILESASTNQTSMYLCASLSRSDSYNEQFFGPGTRLTVL.

The V call is TRBV30, the J call TRBJ2-2; TCRdb outputs TRBD1, but without DNA this stays unchecked. This CDR3 is built from 14 residues. CDR1 is GTSNPN, CDR2 SVGIG, per germline (reference sequence). CDR3 region: CALDRGRSTGELFF.

The chain joins TRBV7-9 to TRBJ2-6; lacking DNA, the TRBD2 call made by TCRdb goes unchecked. This CDR3 has 17 amino acids. Germline CDR1 and CDR2: SEHNR and FQNEAQ (reference sequence). The CDR3 here is CASSPLGRASGANVLTF.

The V gene is TRBV20-1, the J gene TRBJ2-5; as DNA is missing, the TRBD2 call by TCRdb cannot be tested. Germline V gives CDR1 DFQATT, CDR2 SNEGSKA (reference sequence). The CDR3 has 15 residues. The CDR3 loop reads CSARVGSGREETQYF.

V gene TRBV6-1 combines with J gene TRBJ2-7; TCRdb selects TRBD2, and the lack of DNA leaves this call unchecked. CDR3 size: 15 residues. The germline V gene encodes CDR1 MNHNS and CDR2 SASEGT. The CDR3 loop is CAIRQLAESSYEQYF.

This chain uses TRBV7-7 with TRBJ2-1; TCRdb designates TRBD2, a call that cannot be tested without DNA. The CDR3 contains 15 residues. Germline CDR1 is SSHAT and CDR2 is FNYEAQ (reference sequence). CDR3 sequence: CASSQTSGGATEQFF.

V is TRBV6-1 and J is TRBJ2-7. CDR3 size: 16 residues. Germline CDR1 reads MNHNS; CDR2 reads SASEGT. This CDR3 reads CASSGLHEEAGYEQYF.